The clone carrying this TCR beta chain was observed a single time. What it recognizes is unknown. The sample originates from a study of Tregs in tolerant kidney transplant recipients. Study-wide results and caveats: Few patients were studied, so findings need validation in larger groups.

Clones were sequenced by immunoSEQ multiplex PCR, and TCRdb holds only the in-frame ones, with some missing. The repertoire holds around 78,000 clones, with approximately 90% as singletons. Thawed PBMCs were rested overnight at 37°C with around 200 IU/ml IL-2 before regulatory T cell sorting. This CDR3 has 14 amino acids. Germline V lookup: CDR1 SGHTA, CDR2 FQGTGA. The ends were cut back, 3 bases at V and 0 bases at J, with 6 bases in the middle. The origin of this receptor is a human donor who received a combined kidney and bone marrow transplant. The chain couples TRBV7-3 to TRBJ2-1; D is uncertain. The sample here was Tregs from blood, taken before the transplant. The CDR3 nucleotides read TGTGCCAGCAGCTTCGAGAGCTCCTACAATGAGCAGTTCTTC. Its protein is CASSFESSYNEQFF.